These T cell receptor beta chains were read from a single sample in a study of cytomegalovirus exposure and HLA in healthy donors. Libraries were prepared by immunoSEQ multiplex PCR; TCRdb keeps only in-frame clonotypes and omits some of them. The table records hundreds of thousands of clones, 60% to 80% of them present only once. Sequenced input: PBMCs. These TCRs come from a man aged 18 to 29 in good health and CMV-seronegative. The CDR3 runs from the conserved cysteine through the conserved F or W. D genes are given only for firm matches. Clone size is shown for a subset of rows, as once, few, many or a class of expanded clone.

cdr3_aa cdr3_nt d_call j_call v_call clone_size
CASSLGTTGGQPQHF TGTGCCAGCAGCTTAGGGACCACAGGGGGTCAGCCCCAGCATTTT TRBD1 TRBJ1-5 TRBV7-9 .
CASSPDSGLMKELFF TGTGCCAGCAGTCCGGATTCAGGGTTAATGAAAGAACTGTTTTTT . TRBJ1-4 TRBV6-5 once
CASSIYIAGALSETQYF TGTGCCAGCAGCATTTACATAGCGGGAGCGCTCTCAGAGACCCAGTACTTC . TRBJ2-5 TRBV21-1 .
CASTLLAGAHYEQYF TGTGCCAGCACCCTCCTAGCGGGAGCTCACTACGAGCAGTACTTC TRBD2 TRBJ2-7 TRBV5-5 .
CASSYRQLSGNTIYF TGTGCCAGCAGTTACAGACAGCTCTCTGGAAACACCATATATTTT . TRBJ1-3 TRBV6-5 .
CAGGQGNTEAFF TGTGCCGGGGGACAGGGTAACACTGAAGCTTTCTTT TRBD1 TRBJ1-1 TRBV6-6 few
CASSLKRRQSETQYF TGTGCCAGCAGCTTAAAGAGACGACAGTCGGAGACCCAGTACTTC . TRBJ2-5 TRBV7-9 few
CAISASGAVSYEQYF TGTGCCATCAGTGCTAGCGGGGCCGTTTCCTACGAGCAGTACTTC TRBD2 TRBJ2-7 TRBV10-3 once
CATFGGRKSEQFF TGTGCCACCTTTGGCGGGAGGAAAAGTGAGCAGTTCTTC TRBD2 TRBJ2-1 TRBV27 once
CSALAYEQYF TGCAGTGCTTTAGCCTACGAGCAGTACTTC . TRBJ2-7 TRBV20-1 .
CASSLLGSVNTEAFF TGTGCCAGCAGTTTACTCGGGTCTGTGAACACTGAAGCTTTCTTT . TRBJ1-1 TRBV27 .
CASSSGSSGNTIYF TGCGCCAGCAGTTCCGGGAGCTCTGGAAACACCATATATTTT . TRBJ1-3 TRBV5-1 .
CASSMYRTVGNQPQHF TGTGCCAGTAGTATGTATCGGACAGTCGGCAATCAGCCCCAGCATTTT . TRBJ1-5 TRBV19 .
CASSGDNEQFF TGCGCCAGCAGCGGAGACAATGAGCAGTTCTTC . TRBJ2-1 TRBV5-1 few
CASSPRGGAEAFF TGTGCCAGCAGCCCAAGGGGAGGGGCTGAAGCTTTCTTT . TRBJ1-1 TRBV7-9 once
CASSLRALEQFF TGTGCCAGCAGCCTGCGAGCTCTCGAGCAGTTCTTC . TRBJ2-1 TRBV28 once
CASSSTGTSYQPQHF TGTGCCAGTAGTAGTACCGGGACAAGTTATCAGCCCCAGCATTTT . TRBJ1-5 TRBV19 .
CASSLLQGHEQFF TGCGCCAGCAGCTTGCTACAGGGGCATGAGCAGTTCTTC TRBD1 TRBJ2-1 TRBV5-1 .
CASSQPSNEQFF TGTGCCAGCAGCCAACCTTCGAATGAGCAGTTCTTC . TRBJ2-1 TRBV4-2 .
CASSSRDRNTEAFF TGTGCCAGCAGCTCCCGGGACAGGAACACTGAAGCTTTCTTT TRBD1 TRBJ1-1 TRBV11-3 .
CASSEVGGAGELFF TGTGCCAGCAGTGAAGTTGGGGGGGCCGGGGAGCTGTTTTTT TRBD2 TRBJ2-2 TRBV6-1 .
CASKFGERETGELFF TGTGCCAGCAAGTTCGGGGAACGTGAAACCGGGGAGCTGTTTTTT . TRBJ2-2 TRBV5-4 few
CASSVDRGQVDGYTF TGTGCCAGTAGTGTCGACAGGGGGCAAGTTGATGGCTACACCTTC TRBD1 TRBJ1-2 TRBV19 .
CASSLTSGGEETQYF TGTGCCAGCAGCTTGACCAGCGGGGGGGAAGAGACCCAGTACTTC TRBD2 TRBJ2-5 TRBV5-6 .
CASSGRNEAFF TGTGCCAGCAGCGGGAGAAACGAAGCTTTCTTT . TRBJ1-1 TRBV11-3 .
CASSDLDSRDQPQHF TGTGCCAGCAGCGATTTAGACAGCAGAGATCAGCCCCAGCATTTT . TRBJ1-5 TRBV6-6 few
CATSRGPGVGADTQYF TGTGCCACCAGCAGAGGTCCGGGAGTTGGGGCAGATACGCAGTATTTT . TRBJ2-3 TRBV15 .
CASSSPRLGGTDTQYF TGCGCCAGCAGCTCCCCTCGACTAGGCGGCACAGATACGCAGTATTTT . TRBJ2-3 TRBV5-1 .
CASSEDFSGNTIYF TGCGCCAGCAGCGAGGACTTCTCTGGAAACACCATATATTTT . TRBJ1-3 TRBV5-1 .
CASSLVMTAASGNTIYF TGTGCCAGCAGCTTAGTTATGACAGCCGCCTCTGGAAACACCATATATTTT . TRBJ1-3 TRBV7-2 few
CASSSKGYTGELFF TGTGCCAGCAGCTCAAAGGGGTACACCGGGGAGCTGTTTTTT . TRBJ2-2 TRBV7-9 .
CASSLLAASSYEQYF TGTGCCAGCAGCTTACTAGCGGCTAGCTCCTACGAGCAGTACTTC TRBD2 TRBJ2-7 TRBV7-6 .
CASSPWTGGVASEQYF TGTGCCAGCAGTCCTTGGACAGGGGGCGTAGCTAGCGAGCAGTACTTC TRBD1 TRBJ2-7 TRBV27 .
CASSQEGKRETQYF TGTGCCAGCAGCCAAGAAGGGAAGCGGGAGACCCAGTACTTC . TRBJ2-5 TRBV14 .
CASREGTGGYEQYF TGTGCCAGCAGGGAAGGGACAGGGGGTTACGAGCAGTACTTC TRBD1 TRBJ2-7 TRBV2 .
CATSYGTGLNTEAFF TGTGCCACCAGCTACGGCACAGGGTTGAACACTGAAGCTTTCTTT . TRBJ1-1 TRBV15 .
CASSHLQGATDTQYF TGCGCCAGCAGCCATCTACAGGGGGCCACAGATACGCAGTATTTT TRBD1 TRBJ2-3 TRBV4-3 once
CASSEQGLWVDNEQFF TGTGCCAGCAGCGAACAGGGGCTCTGGGTCGACAATGAGCAGTTCTTC TRBD1 TRBJ2-1 TRBV11-2 .
CASSQSYRDILGTRGYTF TGCGCCAGCAGCCAATCTTACCGGGACATCCTAGGAACGCGTGGCTACACCTTC . TRBJ1-2 TRBV4-3 .
CASSREEGTEAFF TGTGCCAGCAGTAGGGAGGAGGGCACTGAAGCTTTCTTT . TRBJ1-1 TRBV9 .
CASSLQRGAADTQYF TGTGCCAGCAGCCTCCAGCGGGGGGCCGCGGATACGCAGTATTTT TRBD2 TRBJ2-3 TRBV11-2 few
CASSSGRGLSDTQYF TGTGCCAGCAGCTCGGGGCGGGGGCTTTCAGATACGCAGTATTTT . TRBJ2-3 TRBV11-2 once
CSSSLGQVAYEQYF TGTTCCAGCAGCTTAGGGCAGGTAGCCTACGAGCAGTACTTC . TRBJ2-7 TRBV7-9 few
CASSQDLIVQGEYNEQFF TGCGCCAGCAGCCAAGATCTGATCGTTCAGGGGGAATACAATGAGCAGTTCTTC TRBD1 TRBJ2-1 TRBV4-3 .
CASSFGAGNSPLHF TGCGCCAGCAGCTTTGGGGCGGGAAATTCACCCCTCCACTTT . TRBJ1-6 TRBV5-1 once
CASSQGGEGTEAFF TGTGCCAGCAGCCAAGGTGGTGAGGGCACTGAAGCTTTCTTT . TRBJ1-1 TRBV4-2 .